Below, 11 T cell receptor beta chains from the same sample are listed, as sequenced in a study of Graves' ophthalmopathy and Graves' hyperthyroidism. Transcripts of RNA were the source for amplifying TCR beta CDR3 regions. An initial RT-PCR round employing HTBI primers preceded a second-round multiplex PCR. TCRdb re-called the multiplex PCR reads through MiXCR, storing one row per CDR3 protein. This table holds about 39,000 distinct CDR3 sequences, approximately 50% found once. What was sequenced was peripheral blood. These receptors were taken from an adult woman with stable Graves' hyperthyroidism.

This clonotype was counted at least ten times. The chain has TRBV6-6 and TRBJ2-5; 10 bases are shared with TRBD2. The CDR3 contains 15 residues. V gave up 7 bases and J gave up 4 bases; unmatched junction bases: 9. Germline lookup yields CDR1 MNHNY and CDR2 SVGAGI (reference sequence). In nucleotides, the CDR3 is TGTGCCAGCACACCAGCGGGAGGGGCGGCAGAGACCCAGTACTTC. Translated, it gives CASTPAGGAAETQYF.

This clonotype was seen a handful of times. The DNA of the CDR3 is TGTGCCATCAGTGAGTCACCCTCTAGGTATGGCTACACCTTC. Amino acids: CAISESPSRYGYTF. The gene calls are TRBV10-3 and TRBJ1-2, with D unresolved. The CDR3 has 14 amino acids. V was trimmed by 0 bases and J by 5 bases, leaving 10 bases between them. The V gene's germline CDR1 is ENHRY and CDR2 SYGVKD.

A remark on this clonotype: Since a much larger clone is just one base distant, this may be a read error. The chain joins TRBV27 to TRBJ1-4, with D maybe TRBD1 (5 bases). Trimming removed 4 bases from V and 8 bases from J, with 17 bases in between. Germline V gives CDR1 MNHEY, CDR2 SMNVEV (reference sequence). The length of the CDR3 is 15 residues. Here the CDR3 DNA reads TGTGCCAGCAGTTACGAAGGCGGAGGGGACGAAAAACTGTTTTTT. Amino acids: CASSYEGGGDEKLFF.

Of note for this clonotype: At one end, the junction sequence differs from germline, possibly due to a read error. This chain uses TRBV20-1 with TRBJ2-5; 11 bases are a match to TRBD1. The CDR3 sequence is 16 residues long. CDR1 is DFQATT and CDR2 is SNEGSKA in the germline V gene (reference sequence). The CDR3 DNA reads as TGCAGCGCTAGAGCCGGTGGGACAGGGGGAAGGCAGACCCAGTACTTC. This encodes CSARAGGTGGRQTQYF.

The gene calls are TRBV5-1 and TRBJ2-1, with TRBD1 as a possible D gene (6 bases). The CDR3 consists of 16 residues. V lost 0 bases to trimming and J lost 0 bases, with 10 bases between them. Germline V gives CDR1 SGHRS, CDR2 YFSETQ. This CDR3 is CASSLGGLGSYNEQFF. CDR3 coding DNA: TGCGCCAGCAGCTTGGGGGGGCTAGGCTCCTACAATGAGCAGTTCTTC.

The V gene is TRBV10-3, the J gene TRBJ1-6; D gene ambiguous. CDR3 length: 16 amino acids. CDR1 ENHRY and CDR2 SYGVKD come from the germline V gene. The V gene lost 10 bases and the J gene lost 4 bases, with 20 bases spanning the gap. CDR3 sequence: CATRISLSDYNSPLHF. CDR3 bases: TGTGCCACCCGGATCTCCTTATCGGATTATAATTCACCCCTCCACTTT.

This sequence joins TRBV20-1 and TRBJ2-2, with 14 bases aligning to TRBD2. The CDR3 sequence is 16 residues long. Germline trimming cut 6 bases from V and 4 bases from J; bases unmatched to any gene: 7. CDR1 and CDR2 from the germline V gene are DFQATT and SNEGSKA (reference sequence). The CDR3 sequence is CSARMTSGRATGELFF. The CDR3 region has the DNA TGCAGTGCCAGGATGACTAGCGGGAGGGCCACCGGGGAGCTGTTTTTT.

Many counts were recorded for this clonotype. The chain's CDR3 is CAAEGDGANVLTF. The DNA for the CDR3 is TGTGCCGCGGAAGGAGACGGGGCCAACGTCCTGACTTTC. The chain employs TRBV2 and TRBJ2-6; no clear D gene. Trimming took 11 bases from V and 4 from J, leaving 12 bases between them. The CDR3 totals 13 residues. The germline gives CDR1 SNHLY, CDR2 FYNNEI.

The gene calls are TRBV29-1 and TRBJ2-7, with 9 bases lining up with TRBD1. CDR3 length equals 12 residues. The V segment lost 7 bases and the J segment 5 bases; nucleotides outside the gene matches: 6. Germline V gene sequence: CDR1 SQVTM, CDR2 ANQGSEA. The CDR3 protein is CSADRGWHEQYF. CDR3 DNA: TGCAGCGCTGACAGGGGGTGGCACGAGCAGTACTTC.

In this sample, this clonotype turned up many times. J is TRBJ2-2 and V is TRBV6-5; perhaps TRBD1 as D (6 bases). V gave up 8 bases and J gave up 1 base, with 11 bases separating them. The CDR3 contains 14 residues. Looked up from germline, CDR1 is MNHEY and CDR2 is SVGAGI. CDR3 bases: TGTGCCAGCTACCGAGGGGGGAACACCGGGGAGCTGTTTTTT. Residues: CASYRGGNTGELFF.

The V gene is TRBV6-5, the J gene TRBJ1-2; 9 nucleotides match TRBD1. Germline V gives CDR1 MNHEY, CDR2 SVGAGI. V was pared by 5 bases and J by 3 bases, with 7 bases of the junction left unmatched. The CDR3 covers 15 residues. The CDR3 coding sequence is TGTGCCAGCAGTCAGTGGACAGGGGAAGACTATGGCTACACCTTC. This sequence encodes CASSQWTGEDYGYTF.